A selection of T cell receptor beta chains follows, all from one sample in a study of post-analysis software for immune sequencing data. TCRdb passed the PCR reads through MiXCR, listing each CDR3 protein once. The sample carries approximately 260,000 distinct CDR3 sequences, 30% to 45% recorded once. The sample taken for sequencing was blood. The receptors originated from a girl between 5 and 17 years old with multiple sclerosis. Both conserved end residues are part of each CDR3. The D gene is left open where the match is weak. A clone size is listed for some rows: how often the clone was seen (once, few, many), or a class if it is expanded.

size,V,J,D,DNA,CDR3
many,TRBV7-2,TRBJ1-5,-,TGTGCCAGCAGCACAGGGATTTATAGCAATCAGCCCCAGCATTTT,CASSTGIYSNQPQHF
-,TRBV5-1,TRBJ2-2,TRBD1,TGCGCCAGCAGCTTACTACAGGGGGGTACCGGGGAGCTGTTTTTT,CASSLLQGGTGELFF
-,TRBV20-1,TRBJ1-2,-,TGCAGTGCTTACATCCCGGAACCCCTGGGACCGGGCTACACCTTC,CSAYIPEPLGPGYTF
-,TRBV27,TRBJ2-7,TRBD1,TGTGCCAGCAGCCGGACAGGGGGGCTTAGTAGCCCCTACGAGCAGTACTTC,CASSRTGGLSSPYEQYF
many,TRBV24-1,TRBJ1-2,-,TGTGCCACCAGTGGGGCGTTTGCGCCGGTGGAGGGCTACACCTTC,CATSGAFAPVEGYTF
many,TRBV4-1,TRBJ2-5,TRBD1,TGCGCCAGCAGCCCGGCGAGACAGGGGCGAGAGACCCAGTACTTC,CASSPARQGRETQYF
-,TRBV5-1,TRBJ2-1,-,TGCGCCAGCAGCGGGCACGGCGGGCCCGGAGCGAGTGAGCAGTTCTTC,CASSGHGGPGASEQFF
few,TRBV4-1,TRBJ1-4,-,TGCGCCAGCAATCCAACCGGGAAAATTGGGGAAAAACTGTTTTTT,CASNPTGKIGEKLFF
-,TRBV5-1,TRBJ2-1,TRBD2,TGCGCCAGCGGCTCCTCTGGGACTAGCGCCTACAATGAGCAGTTCTTC,CASGSSGTSAYNEQFF
-,TRBV7-8,TRBJ1-5,-,TGTGCCAGCAGCTTAGTGGACGTCGGAGGGCGTCAGCCCCAGCATTTT,CASSLVDVGGRQPQHF
-,TRBV5-1,TRBJ1-2,TRBD1,TGCGCCAGCAGCTCCCGGGACAGCTATGGCTACACCTTC,CASSSRDSYGYTF
-,TRBV5-5,TRBJ1-6,TRBD1,TGTGCCAGCAGCTTAGACAGGGGTGAGAGAAATTCACCCCTCCACTTT,CASSLDRGERNSPLHF
-,TRBV5-6,TRBJ2-4,-,TGTGCCAGCAGCTTGGAAGGGGCCATTCAGTACTTC,CASSLEGAIQYF
-,TRBV7-8,TRBJ2-5,TRBD2,TGTGCCAGCAGACCCGGACTAGCGGGGGGTCGCACGGAGACCCAGTACTTC,CASRPGLAGGRTETQYF
-,TRBV15,TRBJ2-5,-,TGTGCCACCAGCAGAGTCCAGGGGATGGGGGAGCAGTACTTC,CATSRVQGMGEQYF
-,TRBV6-4,TRBJ2-1,-,TGTGCCAGCAGTGACGGAGGTAACGGAAGCACTATATACAATGAGCAGTTCTTC,CASSDGGNGSTIYNEQFF
-,TRBV30,TRBJ2-3,-,TGTGCCTGGAGTCCTACCTTGGATACGCAGTATTTT,CAWSPTLDTQYF
many,TRBV5-1,TRBJ1-1,-,TGCGCCAGCAGCACGCGACCGAACAGGGACACTGAAGCTTTCTTT,CASSTRPNRDTEAFF
-,TRBV7-2,TRBJ2-5,-,TGTGCCAGCAGCTGGTCGGGGCCGTGGGGTGAGACCCAGTACTTC,CASSWSGPWGETQYF
-,TRBV20-1,TRBJ2-7,-,TGCAGTGCTAGAGATGGTTATGCCGCGGGATACGAGCAGTACTTC,CSARDGYAAGYEQYF
-,TRBV2,TRBJ1-5,TRBD1,TGTGCCAGCAGTGAGGGACAGGGGGTTTACGTTCAGCCCCAGCATTTT,CASSEGQGVYVQPQHF
-,TRBV7-2,TRBJ2-7,-,TGTGCCAGCAGCACCGGACAGCCCTACGAGCAGTACTTC,CASSTGQPYEQYF
many,TRBV5-1,TRBJ1-5,-,TGCGCCAGCAGCACAGAGCCGGATCAGCCCCAGCATTTT,CASSTEPDQPQHF
many,TRBV6-1,TRBJ2-1,-,TGTGCCAGCAGCGATCCTCATAATGAGCAGTTCTTC,CASSDPHNEQFF
-,TRBV12-3/TRBV12-4,TRBJ2-1,-,TGTGCCAGCAGCCTGGGACGGCGCAGCTACAATGAGCAGTTCTTC,CASSLGRRSYNEQFF
many,TRBV7-8,TRBJ2-1,TRBD2,TGTGCCAGCAGCTTACCCCGGGTAGCGGGGGGTGGTGAGCAGTTCTTC,CASSLPRVAGGGEQFF
-,TRBV30,TRBJ2-7,-,TGTGCCTGGAGTGAAATCCGCGAGCAGTACTTC,CAWSEIREQYF
many,TRBV20-1,TRBJ1-5,-,TGCAGCGGCGGGCAGCCCCAGCATTTT,CSGGQPQHF
many,TRBV6-5,TRBJ2-7,-,TGTGCCAGCAGTCCCTATGAGGGGGGTGAGCACGAGCAGTACTTC,CASSPYEGGEHEQYF
many,TRBV20-1,TRBJ2-1,TRBD2,TGCAGTGCCGCGGGGGGAGCGGTCTACAATGAGCAGTTCTTC,CSAAGGAVYNEQFF
many,TRBV7-2,TRBJ2-1,-,TGTGCCAGCAGCTCCCTCGTAGCGAACGAGCAGTTCTTC,CASSSLVANEQFF
many,TRBV3-1,TRBJ2-1,-,TGTGCCAGCAGCGTGTGGACGGGCGGGATGGGCAATGAGCAGTTCTTC,CASSVWTGGMGNEQFF
few,TRBV6-6,TRBJ1-5,TRBD1,TGTGCCAGCAGTTACGGACAGGGTAATCAGCCCCAGCATTTT,CASSYGQGNQPQHF
-,TRBV5-1,TRBJ2-7,TRBD2,TGCGCCAGCAGCTGGGGTGGGCTAGCGGGGGCCGACTACGAGCAGTACTTC,CASSWGGLAGADYEQYF
many,TRBV29-1,TRBJ2-4,-,TGCAGCGTTGATATAGCCAAAAACATTCAGTACTTC,CSVDIAKNIQYF
few,TRBV19,TRBJ1-6,-,TGTGCCAGTAGTATGGGAGAGAGCTCCTATAATTCACCCCCCCACTTT,CASSMGESSYNSPPHF
-,TRBV7-7,TRBJ2-3,TRBD2,TGTGCTAGCAGCTCGGGGAGCGGGGGCCCCACAGATACGCAGTATTTT,CASSSGSGGPTDTQYF
-,TRBV6-1,TRBJ2-1,-,TGTGCCAGCAGGGAAATGCGGTACAATGAGCAGTTCTTC,CASREMRYNEQFF
-,TRBV5-6,TRBJ2-7,TRBD2,TGTGCCAGCAGCCGGACTAGCGGAACCTACGAGCAGTACTTC,CASSRTSGTYEQYF
many,TRBV7-8,TRBJ1-6,-,TGTGCCAGCAGCTTAACAGGGAGCTCCTATAATTCACCCCTCCACTTT,CASSLTGSSYNSPLHF
-,TRBV11-2,TRBJ2-3,-,TGTGCCAGCAGTTTTGCTTATAGGACAGCAAGCACAGATACGCAGTATTTT,CASSFAYRTASTDTQYF
few,TRBV21-1,TRBJ2-7,-,TGTGCCAGCAGCAACGGGCGGTACTTC,CASSNGRYF